The T cell receptor beta chain described here comes from a study of vaccination effects on CD4 cells after COVID-19. Across the study: Post-vaccine draws lagged the second dose by a median of 72 days.

Isolation of CD4+ T cells took place after 10 days of culture. A PCR test confirmed that the person had SARS-CoV-2 infection between March and December 2020. Two-dose BNT162b2 or mRNA-1273 vaccination was given to participants. About this clone itself: Its antigen is not known.

Method: immunoSEQ multiplex PCR; TCRdb's copy keeps in-frame clones and lacks some. This table holds fewer than 55,000 clones, around 80% found once. This CDR3 spans 16 amino acids. The trim removed 5 bases at V and 3 bases at J, leaving 13 bases unmatched. CDR1 SGHRS and CDR2 YFSETQ come from the germline V gene. Sequencing used CD4+ T cells from PBMCs cultured without peptide, obtained after COVID-19 vaccination. The TCR originated in a human donor who had a prior SARS-CoV-2 infection. The genes are TRBV5-1 and TRBJ2-7; TRBD1 matches at 8 bases. The CDR3 nucleotides read TGCGCCAGCAGTCGCGCGAAATCGACAGGGGACTACGAGCAGTACTTC. It encodes CASSRAKSTGDYEQYF. The whole variable domain, filled in from reference TRBV5-1 and TRBJ2-7, reads KAGVTQTPRYLIKTRGQQVTLSCSPISGHRSVSWYQQTPGQGLQFLFEYFSETQRNKGNFPGRFSGRQFSNSRSEMNVSTLELGDSALYLCASSRAKSTGDYEQYFGPGTRLTVT.